This T cell receptor beta chain was sequenced during a study of T cells after somatic rescue of genetic block. This CDR3 comprises 15 residues. V was cut by 4 bases and J by 6 bases, with 16 bases left in between. In germline, CDR1 is MNHNS, CDR2 SASEGT. Only in-frame clones appear in the TCRdb table, and some are missing; sequencing was by immunoSEQ multiplex PCR. The sample includes about 67,000 clones, 92% of them seen just once. J is TRBJ1-5 and V is TRBV6-1; D might be TRBD1 (5 bases). The clonotype was recovered from a man aged 40-49 years. The sample taken for sequencing was peripheral blood mononuclear cells (PBMCs). The CDR3 reads CASSAGLRGVQPQHF. For the CDR3, the DNA is TGTGCCAGCAGTGCAGGACTGCGGGGCGTTCAGCCCCAGCATTTT.